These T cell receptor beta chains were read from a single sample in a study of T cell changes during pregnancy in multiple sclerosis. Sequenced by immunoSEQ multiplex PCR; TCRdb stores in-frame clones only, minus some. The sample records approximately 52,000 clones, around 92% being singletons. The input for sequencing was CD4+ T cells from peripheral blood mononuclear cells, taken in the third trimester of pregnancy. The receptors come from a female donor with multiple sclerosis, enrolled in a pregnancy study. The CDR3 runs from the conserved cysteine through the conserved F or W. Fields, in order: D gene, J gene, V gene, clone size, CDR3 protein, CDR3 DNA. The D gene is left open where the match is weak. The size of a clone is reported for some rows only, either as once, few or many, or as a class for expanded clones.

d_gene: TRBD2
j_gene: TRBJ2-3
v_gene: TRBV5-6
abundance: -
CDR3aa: CASSFSGTRLITDTQYF
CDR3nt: TGTGCCAGCAGCTTTTCCGGGACTAGACTGATCACAGATACGCAGTATTTT

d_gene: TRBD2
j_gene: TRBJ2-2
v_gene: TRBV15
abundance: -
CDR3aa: CATSGRLAGGRELFF
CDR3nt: TGTGCCACCAGCGGCCGACTAGCGGGAGGCCGGGAGCTGTTTTTT

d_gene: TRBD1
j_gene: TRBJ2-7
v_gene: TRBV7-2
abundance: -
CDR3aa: CASSSWDRGVYEQYF
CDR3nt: TGTGCCAGCAGCTCCTGGGACAGGGGTGTCTACGAGCAGTACTTC

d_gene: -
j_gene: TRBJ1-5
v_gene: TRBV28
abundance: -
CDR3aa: CASSIPGGNQPQHF
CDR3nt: TGTGCCAGCAGTATTCCGGGAGGCAATCAGCCCCAGCATTTT

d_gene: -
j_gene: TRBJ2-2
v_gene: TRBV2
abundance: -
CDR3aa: CASSETPNTGELFF
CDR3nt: TGTGCCAGCAGTGAGACTCCGAACACCGGGGAGCTGTTTTTT

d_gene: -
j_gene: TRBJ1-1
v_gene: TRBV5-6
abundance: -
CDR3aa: CASSLAGGEAFF
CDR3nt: TGTGCCAGCAGCTTGGCCGGGGGAGAAGCTTTCTTT

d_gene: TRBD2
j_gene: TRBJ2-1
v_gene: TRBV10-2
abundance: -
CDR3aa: CASSVIAGGVDEQFF
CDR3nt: TGCGCCAGCAGTGTTATAGCGGGAGGGGTGGATGAGCAGTTCTTC

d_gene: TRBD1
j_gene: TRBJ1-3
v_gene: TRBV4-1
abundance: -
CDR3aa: CASSHPQGAGGNTIYF
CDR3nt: TGCGCCAGCAGCCATCCACAGGGGGCGGGGGGAAACACCATATATTTT

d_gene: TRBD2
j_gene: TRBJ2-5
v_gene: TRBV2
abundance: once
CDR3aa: CASQREIEETQYF
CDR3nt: TGTGCCAGTCAGCGGGAGATCGAAGAGACCCAGTACTTC

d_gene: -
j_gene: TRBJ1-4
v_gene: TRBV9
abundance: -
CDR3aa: CASSVGVGQGNEKLFF
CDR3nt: TGTGCCAGCAGCGTCGGCGTGGGACAAGGTAATGAAAAACTGTTTTTT

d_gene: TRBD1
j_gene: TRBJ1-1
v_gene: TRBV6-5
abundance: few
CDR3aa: CASSVNRGRNTEAFF
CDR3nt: TGTGCCAGCAGTGTAAACAGGGGCAGGAACACTGAAGCTTTCTTT

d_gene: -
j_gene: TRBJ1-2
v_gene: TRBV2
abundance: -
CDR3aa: CASTLDELYGYTF
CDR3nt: TGTGCCAGCACTCTAGACGAGCTCTATGGCTACACCTTC

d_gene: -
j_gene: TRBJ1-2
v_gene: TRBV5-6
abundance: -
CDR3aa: CASSLLNYGYTF
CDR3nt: TGTGCCAGCAGCCTACTTAACTATGGCTACACCTTC

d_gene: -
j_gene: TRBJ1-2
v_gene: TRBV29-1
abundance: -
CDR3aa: CSVLPQGDGGYTF
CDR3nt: TGCAGCGTCCTGCCGCAAGGGGATGGGGGCTACACCTTC

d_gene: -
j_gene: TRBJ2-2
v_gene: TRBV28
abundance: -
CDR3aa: CASSLYPGRTGELFF
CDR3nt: TGTGCCAGCAGTTTATACCCAGGGCGCACCGGGGAGCTGTTTTTT

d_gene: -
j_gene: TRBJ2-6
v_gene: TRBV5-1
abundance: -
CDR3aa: CASSLYSASGANVLTF
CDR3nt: TGCGCCAGCAGCTTGTACTCTGCCTCTGGGGCCAACGTCCTGACTTTC

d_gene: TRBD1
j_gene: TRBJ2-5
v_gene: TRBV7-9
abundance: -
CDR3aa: CASSLDGTGRETQYF
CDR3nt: TGTGCCAGCAGCCTAGACGGGACAGGGAGAGAGACCCAGTACTTC

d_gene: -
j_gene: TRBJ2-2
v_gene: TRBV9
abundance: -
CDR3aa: CASSVSAAALNTGELFF
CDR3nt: TGTGCCAGCAGCGTATCAGCGGCAGCCTTGAACACCGGGGAGCTGTTTTTT

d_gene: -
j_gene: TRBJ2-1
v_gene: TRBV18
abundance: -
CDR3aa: CASSPGLLYNEQFF
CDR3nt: TGTGCCAGCTCACCTGGACTACTCTACAATGAGCAGTTCTTC

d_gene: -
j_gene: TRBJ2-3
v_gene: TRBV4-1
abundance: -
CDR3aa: CASSQDGGAVVTDTQYF
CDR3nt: TGCGCCAGCAGCCAAGATGGGGGGGCGGTTGTCACAGATACGCAGTATTTT

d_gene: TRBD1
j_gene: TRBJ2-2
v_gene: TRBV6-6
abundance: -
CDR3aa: CASRPLGQARPGELFF
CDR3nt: TGTGCCAGCAGGCCTTTGGGACAGGCACGGCCCGGGGAGCTGTTTTTT

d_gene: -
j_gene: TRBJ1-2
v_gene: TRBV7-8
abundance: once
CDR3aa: CASSLAGRRNYGYTF
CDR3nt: TGTGCCAGCAGCTTAGCGGGGCGCCGGAACTATGGCTACACCTTC

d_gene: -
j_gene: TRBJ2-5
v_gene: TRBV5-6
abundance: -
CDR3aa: CASSSRGGQETQYF
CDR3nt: TGTGCCAGCAGCAGCAGGGGCGGCCAAGAGACCCAGTACTTC

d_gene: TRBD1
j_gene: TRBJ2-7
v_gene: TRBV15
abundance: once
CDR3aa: CATSRIRDRVYEQYF
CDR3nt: TGTGCCACCAGCAGAATCCGGGACAGGGTGTACGAGCAGTACTTC

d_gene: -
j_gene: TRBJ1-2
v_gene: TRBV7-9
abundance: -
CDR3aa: CASSLEGHSYGYTF
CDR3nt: TGTGCCAGCAGCTTAGAAGGACACAGCTATGGCTACACCTTC

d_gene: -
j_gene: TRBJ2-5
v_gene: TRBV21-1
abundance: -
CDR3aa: CASSKVGGTGGGETQYF
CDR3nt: TGTGCCAGCAGCAAAGTGGGGGGGACAGGGGGCGGGGAGACCCAGTACTTC

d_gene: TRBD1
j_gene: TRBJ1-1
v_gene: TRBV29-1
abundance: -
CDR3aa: CSVGRTGGLMNTEAFF
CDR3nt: TGCAGCGTTGGCCGGACAGGAGGCCTCATGAACACTGAAGCTTTCTTT

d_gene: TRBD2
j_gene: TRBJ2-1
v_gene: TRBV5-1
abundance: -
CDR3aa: CASGRAGSSYNEQFF
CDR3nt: TGCGCCAGCGGACGAGCGGGGAGCTCCTACAATGAGCAGTTCTTC

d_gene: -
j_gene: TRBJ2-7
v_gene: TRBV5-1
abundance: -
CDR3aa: CASSLEPGPSYEQYF
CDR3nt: TGCGCCAGCAGCTTGGAGCCGGGTCCATCCTACGAGCAGTACTTC

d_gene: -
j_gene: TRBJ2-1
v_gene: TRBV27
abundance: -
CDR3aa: CASSLIGRENEQFF
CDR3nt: TGTGCCAGCAGTTTAATAGGCAGGGAAAATGAGCAGTTCTTC

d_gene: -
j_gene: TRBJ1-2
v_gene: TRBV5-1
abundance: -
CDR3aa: CASSLVAGFSYGYTF
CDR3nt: TGCGCCAGCAGCTTGGTTGCGGGGTTTTCCTATGGCTACACCTTC

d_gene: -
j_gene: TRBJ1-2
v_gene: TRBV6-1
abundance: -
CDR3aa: CASSEIVGGYGGYTF
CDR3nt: TGTGCCAGCAGTGAAATTGTGGGGGGGTATGGGGGCTACACCTTC

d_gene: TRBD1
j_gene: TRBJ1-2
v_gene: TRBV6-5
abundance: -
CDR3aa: CASSSTGAHYGYTF
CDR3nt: TGTGCCAGCAGTTCGACAGGGGCTCACTATGGCTACACCTTC

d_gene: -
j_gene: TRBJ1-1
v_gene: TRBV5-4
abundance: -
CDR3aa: CASTPRSGDTEAFF
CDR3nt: TGTGCCAGCACCCCCCGGTCAGGGGACACTGAAGCTTTCTTT

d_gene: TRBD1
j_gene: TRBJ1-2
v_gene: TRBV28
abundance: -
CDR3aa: CASSLYRDRGRGYTF
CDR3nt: TGTGCCAGCAGTTTATATAGGGACAGGGGGCGCGGCTACACCTTC

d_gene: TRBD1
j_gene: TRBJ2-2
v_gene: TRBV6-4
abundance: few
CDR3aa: CASTYDRATGELFF
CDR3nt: TGTGCCAGCACTTACGACAGGGCCACCGGGGAGCTGTTTTTT

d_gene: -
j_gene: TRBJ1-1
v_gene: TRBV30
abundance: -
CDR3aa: CAWSALRNTEAFF
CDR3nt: TGTGCCTGGAGTGCCCTAAGAAACACTGAAGCTTTCTTT

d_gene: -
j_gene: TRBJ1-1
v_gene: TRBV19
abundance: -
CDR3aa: CASSIGLRGTEAFF
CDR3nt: TGTGCCAGTAGTATCGGTCTCCGGGGAACTGAAGCTTTCTTT

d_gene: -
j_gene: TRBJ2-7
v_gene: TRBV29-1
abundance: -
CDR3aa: CSVATGGVYEQYF
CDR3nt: TGCAGCGTTGCCACAGGGGGGGTATACGAGCAGTACTTC

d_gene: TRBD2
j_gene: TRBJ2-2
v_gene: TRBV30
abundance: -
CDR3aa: CAWVSGGTGELFF
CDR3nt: TGTGCCTGGGTATCGGGGGGGACCGGGGAGCTGTTTTTT

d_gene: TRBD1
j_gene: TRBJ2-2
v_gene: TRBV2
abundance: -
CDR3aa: CASRSGTGVGELFF
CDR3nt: TGTGCCAGCAGGTCCGGGACAGGGGTCGGGGAGCTGTTTTTT

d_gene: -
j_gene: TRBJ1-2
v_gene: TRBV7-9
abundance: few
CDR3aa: CASSLTGPYGYTF
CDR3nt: TGTGCCAGCAGCTTAACAGGGCCCTATGGCTACACCTTC

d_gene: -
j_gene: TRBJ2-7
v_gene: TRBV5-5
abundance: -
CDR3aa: CASSTEFRVTGEQYF
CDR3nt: TGTGCCAGCAGCACAGAATTCAGGGTCACGGGCGAGCAGTACTTC

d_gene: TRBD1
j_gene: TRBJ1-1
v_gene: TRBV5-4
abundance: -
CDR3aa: CASSSGQARGNTEAFF
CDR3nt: TGTGCCAGCAGCTCAGGACAGGCCCGGGGGAACACTGAAGCTTTCTTT

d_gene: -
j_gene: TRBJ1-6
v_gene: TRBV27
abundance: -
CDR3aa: CASGWDSNSPLHF
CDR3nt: TGTGCCAGCGGGTGGGACTCTAATTCACCCCTCCACTTT

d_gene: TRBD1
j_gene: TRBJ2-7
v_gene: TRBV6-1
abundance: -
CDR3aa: CASSVDRAKDEQYF
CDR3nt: TGTGCCAGCAGTGTCGACAGGGCGAAGGACGAGCAGTACTTC

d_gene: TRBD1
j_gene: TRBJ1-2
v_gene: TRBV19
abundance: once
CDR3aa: CASSLYTGGDRRYTF
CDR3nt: TGTGCCAGTAGTCTGTATACAGGGGGCGATCGTCGCTACACCTTC

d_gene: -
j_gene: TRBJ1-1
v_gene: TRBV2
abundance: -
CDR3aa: CASSQFAALNTEAFF
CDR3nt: TGTGCCAGCAGCCAGTTTGCGGCCCTGAACACTGAAGCTTTCTTT

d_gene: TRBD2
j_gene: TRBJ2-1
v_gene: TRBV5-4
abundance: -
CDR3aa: CASSSDGLARSREQFF
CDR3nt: TGTGCCAGCAGCTCCGACGGACTAGCGCGTTCTAGGGAGCAGTTCTTC

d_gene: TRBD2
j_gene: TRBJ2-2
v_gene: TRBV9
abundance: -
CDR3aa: CASSPGLAGVTGELFF
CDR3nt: TGTGCCAGCAGCCCTGGACTAGCGGGAGTCACCGGGGAGCTGTTTTTT

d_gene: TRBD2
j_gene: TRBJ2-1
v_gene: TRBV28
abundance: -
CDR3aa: CASSSFSGWDNEQFF
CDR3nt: TGTGCCAGCAGTTCCTTTAGCGGGTGGGACAATGAGCAGTTCTTC

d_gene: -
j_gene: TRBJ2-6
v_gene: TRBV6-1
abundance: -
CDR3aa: CASTKNSGANVLTF
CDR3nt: TGTGCCAGCACTAAGAACTCTGGGGCCAACGTCCTGACTTTC

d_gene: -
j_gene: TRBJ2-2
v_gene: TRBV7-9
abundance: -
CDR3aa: CASSFAGAMNTGELFF
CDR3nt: TGTGCCAGCAGCTTTGCGGGGGCGATGAACACCGGGGAGCTGTTTTTT

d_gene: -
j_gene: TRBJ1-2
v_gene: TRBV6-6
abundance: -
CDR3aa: CASSSGFGGGGYTF
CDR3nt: TGTGCCAGCAGTTCTGGCTTTGGGGGGGGAGGCTACACCTTC